This T cell receptor beta chain was identified in a study of OX40 agonist ivuxolimab in advanced cancers. The wider study: A partial response was reached by three patients: one with hepatocellular carcinoma and two with cutaneous melanoma.

On this clone itself: Other DNA sequences in this sample translate to the same CDR3.

The assay was immunoSEQ multiplex PCR, and TCRdb's table has in-frame clones only and misses some. The sample consists of 65,000 to 95,000 clones, 90% to 95% of them appearing once. The germline V gene has CDR1 SGHNT and CDR2 YYREEE (reference sequence). V lost 2 bases and J lost 1, with 6 bases in between. The CDR3 extends over 13 amino acids. The source is an adult with an advanced solid tumor such as melanoma, head and neck, liver or kidney cancer. The chain couples TRBV5-4 to TRBJ1-1; D call uncertain. This specimen was CD4+ or CD8+ T cells sorted from blood, taken in a trial of the OX40 agonist ivuxolimab. The CDR3: CASSFGRNTEAFF. As DNA, the CDR3 is TGTGCCAGCAGCTTCGGACGGAACACTGAAGCTTTCTTT. Complete variable domain (other parts from reference TRBV5-4 and TRBJ1-1): ETGVTQSPTHLIKTRGQQVTLRCSSQSGHNTVSWYQQALGQGPQFIFQYYREEENGRGNFPPRFSGLQFPNYSSELNVNALELDDSALYLCASSFGRNTEAFFGQGTRLTVV.